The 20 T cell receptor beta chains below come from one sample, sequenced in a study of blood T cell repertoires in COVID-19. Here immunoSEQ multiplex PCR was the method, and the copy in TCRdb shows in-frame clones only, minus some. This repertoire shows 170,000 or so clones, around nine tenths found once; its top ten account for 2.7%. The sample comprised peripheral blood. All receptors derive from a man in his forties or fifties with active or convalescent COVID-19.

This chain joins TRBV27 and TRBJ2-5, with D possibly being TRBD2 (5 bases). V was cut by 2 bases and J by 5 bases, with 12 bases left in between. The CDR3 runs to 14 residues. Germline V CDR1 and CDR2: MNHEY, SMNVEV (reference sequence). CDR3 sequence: CASSLRPSWETQYF. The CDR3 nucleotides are TGTGCCAGCAGTTTAAGACCTAGCTGGGAGACCCAGTACTTC.

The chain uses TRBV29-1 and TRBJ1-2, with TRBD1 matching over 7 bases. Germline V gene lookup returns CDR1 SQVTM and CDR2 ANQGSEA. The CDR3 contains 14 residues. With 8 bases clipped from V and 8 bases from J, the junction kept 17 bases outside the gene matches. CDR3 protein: CSSFDRAAFGGYTF. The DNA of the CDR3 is TGCAGCAGCTTCGACAGGGCCGCGTTTGGGGGCTACACCTTC.

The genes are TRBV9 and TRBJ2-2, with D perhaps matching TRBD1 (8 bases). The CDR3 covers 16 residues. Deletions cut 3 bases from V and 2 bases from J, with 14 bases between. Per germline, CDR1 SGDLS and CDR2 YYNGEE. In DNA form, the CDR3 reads TGTGCCAGCAGCGCCACAGGGGGGGGAAACACCGGGGAGCTGTTTTTT. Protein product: CASSATGGGNTGELFF.

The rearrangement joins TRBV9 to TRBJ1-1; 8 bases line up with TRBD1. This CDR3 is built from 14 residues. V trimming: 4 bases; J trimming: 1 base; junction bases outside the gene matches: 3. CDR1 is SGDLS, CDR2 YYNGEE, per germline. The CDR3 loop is CASSRGQGNTEAFF. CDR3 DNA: TGTGCCAGCAGCAGAGGACAGGGGAACACTGAAGCTTTCTTT.

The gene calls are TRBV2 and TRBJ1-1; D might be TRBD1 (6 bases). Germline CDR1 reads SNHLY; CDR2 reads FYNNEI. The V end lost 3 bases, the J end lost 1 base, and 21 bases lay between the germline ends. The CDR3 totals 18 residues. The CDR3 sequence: CASSDPQNRDEGNTEAFF. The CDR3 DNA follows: TGTGCCAGCAGTGACCCTCAAAACAGGGATGAGGGGAACACTGAAGCTTTCTTT.

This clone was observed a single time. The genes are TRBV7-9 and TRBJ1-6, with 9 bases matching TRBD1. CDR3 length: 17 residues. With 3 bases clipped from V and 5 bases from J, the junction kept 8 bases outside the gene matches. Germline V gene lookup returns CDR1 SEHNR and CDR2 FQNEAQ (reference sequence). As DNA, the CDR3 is TGTGCCAGCAGCTTTCACAGGGGGCACAACCATAATTCACCCCTCCACTTT. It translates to CASSFHRGHNHNSPLHF. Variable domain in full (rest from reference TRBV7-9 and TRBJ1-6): DTGVSQNPRHKITKRGQNVTFRCDPISEHNRLYWYRQTLGQGPEFLTYFQNEAQLEKSRLLSDRFSAERPKGSFSTLEIQRTEQGDSAMYLCASSFHRGHNHNSPLHFGNGTRLTVT.

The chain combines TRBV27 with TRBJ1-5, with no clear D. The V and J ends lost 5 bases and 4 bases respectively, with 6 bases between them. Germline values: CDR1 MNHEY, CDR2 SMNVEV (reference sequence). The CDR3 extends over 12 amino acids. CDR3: CASSPTNQPQHF. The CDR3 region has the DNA TGTGCCAGCAGTCCCACTAATCAGCCCCAGCATTTT.

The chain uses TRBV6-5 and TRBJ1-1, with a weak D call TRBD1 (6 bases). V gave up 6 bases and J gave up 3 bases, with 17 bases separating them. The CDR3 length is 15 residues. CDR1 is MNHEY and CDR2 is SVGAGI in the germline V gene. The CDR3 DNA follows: TGTGCCAGCAGCCCGGGGGCCGGGGGGCACACTGAAGCTTTCTTT. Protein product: CASSPGAGGHTEAFF.

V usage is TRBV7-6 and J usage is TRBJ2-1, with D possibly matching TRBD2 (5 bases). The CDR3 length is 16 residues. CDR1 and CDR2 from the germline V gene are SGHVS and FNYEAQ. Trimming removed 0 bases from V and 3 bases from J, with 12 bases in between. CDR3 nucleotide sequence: TGTGCCAGCAGCTTAGCAGGTGGAACTAGCTACAATGAGCAGTTCTTC. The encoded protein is CASSLAGGTSYNEQFF.

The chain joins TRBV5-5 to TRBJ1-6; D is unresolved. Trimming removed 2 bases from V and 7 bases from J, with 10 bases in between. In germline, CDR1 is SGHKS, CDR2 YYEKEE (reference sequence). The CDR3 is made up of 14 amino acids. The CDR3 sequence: CASSFLGENSPLHF. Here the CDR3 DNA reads TGTGCCAGCAGCTTTTTGGGAGAGAATTCACCCCTCCACTTT.

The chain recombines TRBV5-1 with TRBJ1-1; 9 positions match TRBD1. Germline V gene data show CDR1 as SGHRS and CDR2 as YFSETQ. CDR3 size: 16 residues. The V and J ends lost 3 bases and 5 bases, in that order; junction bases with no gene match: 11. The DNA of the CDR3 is TGCGCCAGCAGCTCCTCCGGGACAGGGTATTATACTGAAGCTTTCTTT. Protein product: CASSSSGTGYYTEAFF.

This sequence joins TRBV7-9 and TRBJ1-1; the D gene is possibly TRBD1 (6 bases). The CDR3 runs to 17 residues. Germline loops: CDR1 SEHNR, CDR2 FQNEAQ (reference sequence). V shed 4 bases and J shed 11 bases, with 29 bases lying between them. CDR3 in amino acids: CASSSVRRWDKEALAFF. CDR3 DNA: TGTGCCAGCAGCTCAGTCCGCAGGTGGGACAAAGAAGCTTTGGCTTTCTTT.

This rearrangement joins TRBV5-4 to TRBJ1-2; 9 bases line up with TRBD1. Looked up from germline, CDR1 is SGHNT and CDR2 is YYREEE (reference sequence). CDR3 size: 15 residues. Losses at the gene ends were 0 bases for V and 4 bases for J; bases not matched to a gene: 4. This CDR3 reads CASSLGTGDIYGYTF. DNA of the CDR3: TGTGCCAGCAGCTTGGGGACAGGGGATATCTATGGCTACACCTTC.

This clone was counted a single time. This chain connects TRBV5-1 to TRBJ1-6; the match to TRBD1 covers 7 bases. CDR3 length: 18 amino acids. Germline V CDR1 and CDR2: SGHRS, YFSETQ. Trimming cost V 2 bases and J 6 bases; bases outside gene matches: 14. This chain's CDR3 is CASSFLPTGTAINSPLHF. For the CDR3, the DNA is TGCGCCAGCAGCTTTTTACCTACTGGGACAGCTATTAATTCACCCCTCCACTTT.

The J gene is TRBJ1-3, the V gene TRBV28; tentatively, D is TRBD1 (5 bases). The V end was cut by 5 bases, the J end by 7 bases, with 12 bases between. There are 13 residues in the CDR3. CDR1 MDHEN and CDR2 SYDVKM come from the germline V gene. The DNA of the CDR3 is TGTGCCAGCAGTCTCAGGGCGGGGAACACCATATATTTT. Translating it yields CASSLRAGNTIYF.

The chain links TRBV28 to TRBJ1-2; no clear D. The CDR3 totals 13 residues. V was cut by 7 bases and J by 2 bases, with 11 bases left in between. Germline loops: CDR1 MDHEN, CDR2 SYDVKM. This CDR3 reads CASMGHGNYGYTF. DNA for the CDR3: TGTGCCAGCATGGGCCATGGGAACTATGGCTACACCTTC.

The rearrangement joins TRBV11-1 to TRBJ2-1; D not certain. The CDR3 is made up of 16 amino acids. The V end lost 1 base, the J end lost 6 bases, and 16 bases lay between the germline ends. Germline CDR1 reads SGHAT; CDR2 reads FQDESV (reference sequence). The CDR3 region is CASSLGRTALRNEQFF. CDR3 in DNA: TGTGCCAGCAGCTTAGGAAGAACAGCCCTTCGCAATGAGCAGTTCTTC.

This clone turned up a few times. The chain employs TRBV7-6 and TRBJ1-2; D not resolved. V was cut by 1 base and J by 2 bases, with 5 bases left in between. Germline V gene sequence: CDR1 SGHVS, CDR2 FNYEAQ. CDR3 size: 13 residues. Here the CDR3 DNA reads TGTGCCAGCAGCTTAGGCCGGAACTATGGCTACACCTTC. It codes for CASSLGRNYGYTF.

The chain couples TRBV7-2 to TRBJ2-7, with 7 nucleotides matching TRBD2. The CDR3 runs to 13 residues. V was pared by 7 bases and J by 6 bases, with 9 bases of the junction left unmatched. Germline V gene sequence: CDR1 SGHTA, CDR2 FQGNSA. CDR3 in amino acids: CASTLSGGGEQYF. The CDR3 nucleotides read TGTGCCAGCACCCTCTCGGGGGGAGGCGAGCAGTACTTC.

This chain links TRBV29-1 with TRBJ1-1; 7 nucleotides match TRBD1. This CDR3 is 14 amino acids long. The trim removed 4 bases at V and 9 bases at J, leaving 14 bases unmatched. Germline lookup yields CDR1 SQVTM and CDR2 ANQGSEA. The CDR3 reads CSVAGATGEIKAFF. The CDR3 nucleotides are TGCAGCGTTGCAGGGGCAACAGGGGAAATAAAAGCTTTCTTT.